A selection of T cell receptor beta chains follows, all from one sample in a study of cytomegalovirus exposure and HLA in healthy donors. Assay used: immunoSEQ multiplex PCR; TCRdb lists only in-frame clones, some missing. The data hold some 32,000 clones, with approximately 90% observed a single time. The sample comprised PBMCs. The receptors come from a boy aged 5-17 years in good health and CMV-seronegative. CDR3s include the opening cysteine and the closing phenylalanine or tryptophan. The order of the fields is V gene, J gene, D gene, clone size, CDR3 DNA, CDR3 protein. The D gene is left open where the match is weak. A row's size may be missing; if present it is once, few, many or a size class.

v_gene: TRBV2; j_gene: TRBJ1-2; d_gene: NA; abundance: NA; CDR3nt: TGTGCCACCATCCGAGGAGGGGAAGGGGGCTACACCTTC; CDR3aa: CATIRGGEGGYTF
v_gene: TRBV27; j_gene: TRBJ1-4; d_gene: NA; abundance: once; CDR3nt: TGTGCCAGCAGTGCGGCAGGGTCTAATGAAAAACTGTTTTTT; CDR3aa: CASSAAGSNEKLFF
v_gene: TRBV18; j_gene: TRBJ1-3; d_gene: NA; abundance: NA; CDR3nt: TGTGCCAGCTCACCCTACAGGGTACCGGGAAACACCATATATTTT; CDR3aa: CASSPYRVPGNTIYF
v_gene: TRBV5-6; j_gene: TRBJ2-7; d_gene: TRBD1; abundance: NA; CDR3nt: TGTGCCAGCAGCTTGTCCCCGGGACAGGGGTCCTACGAGCAGTACTTC; CDR3aa: CASSLSPGQGSYEQYF
v_gene: TRBV7-9; j_gene: TRBJ2-2; d_gene: NA; abundance: NA; CDR3nt: TGTGCCAGCAGCCCCTTAAATGGAGGCCGGGAGCTGTTTTTT; CDR3aa: CASSPLNGGRELFF
v_gene: TRBV7-2; j_gene: TRBJ2-5; d_gene: TRBD2; abundance: NA; CDR3nt: TGTGCCAGCAGCTTAGGTCGTAGCGGGAGGATCCAAGAGACCCAGTACTTC; CDR3aa: CASSLGRSGRIQETQYF
v_gene: TRBV6-1; j_gene: TRBJ2-3; d_gene: TRBD1; abundance: NA; CDR3nt: TGTGCCAGCAGTGGACAGGGGGCAGGCACAGATACGCAGTATTTT; CDR3aa: CASSGQGAGTDTQYF
v_gene: TRBV11-1; j_gene: TRBJ2-3; d_gene: TRBD1; abundance: once; CDR3nt: TGTGCCAGCAGCTTTTTACAGGGGGCCAGCACAGATACGCAGTATTTT; CDR3aa: CASSFLQGASTDTQYF
v_gene: TRBV30; j_gene: TRBJ2-5; d_gene: TRBD1; abundance: NA; CDR3nt: TGTGCCTGGAGTCACGGGACAGAGGGGGAGACCCAGTACTTC; CDR3aa: CAWSHGTEGETQYF
v_gene: TRBV7-3; j_gene: TRBJ2-3; d_gene: TRBD2; abundance: NA; CDR3nt: TGTGCCAGCAGCTTAACGGGACTAGCGGGGGTCGGAGATACGCAGTATTTT; CDR3aa: CASSLTGLAGVGDTQYF
v_gene: TRBV5-1; j_gene: TRBJ1-4; d_gene: NA; abundance: NA; CDR3nt: TGCGCCAGCAGCCCCGGTCGGGGAACTAATGAAAAACTGTTTTTT; CDR3aa: CASSPGRGTNEKLFF
v_gene: TRBV6-4; j_gene: TRBJ1-1; d_gene: TRBD1; abundance: NA; CDR3nt: TGTGCCAGCAGCGGGACAGGGAGGAACACTGAAGCTTTCTTT; CDR3aa: CASSGTGRNTEAFF
v_gene: TRBV29-1; j_gene: TRBJ2-5; d_gene: TRBD2; abundance: NA; CDR3nt: TGCAGCGTTGAGTGGGGGTTAGCGGGACTCCAAGAGACCCAGTACTTC; CDR3aa: CSVEWGLAGLQETQYF
v_gene: TRBV20-1; j_gene: TRBJ1-1; d_gene: NA; abundance: NA; CDR3nt: TGCAGTGCTAGGGCAGACACTGAAGCTTTCTTT; CDR3aa: CSARADTEAFF
v_gene: TRBV7-9; j_gene: TRBJ2-1; d_gene: TRBD2; abundance: NA; CDR3nt: TGTGCCAGCAGCTTAGGTTTGGGGGGGGACAATGAGCAGTTCTTC; CDR3aa: CASSLGLGGDNEQFF
v_gene: TRBV6-1; j_gene: TRBJ1-2; d_gene: NA; abundance: NA; CDR3nt: TGTGCCAGCATTCCAGGGCCTACTAACTATGGCTACACCTTC; CDR3aa: CASIPGPTNYGYTF
v_gene: TRBV7-9; j_gene: TRBJ1-5; d_gene: NA; abundance: NA; CDR3nt: TGTGCCAGCAGCTTAGACAGAGACAATCAGCCCCAGCATTTT; CDR3aa: CASSLDRDNQPQHF
v_gene: TRBV6-4; j_gene: TRBJ2-3; d_gene: TRBD1; abundance: NA; CDR3nt: TGTGCCAGCAGTGACTGGGACAGTAGCACAGATACGCAGTATTTT; CDR3aa: CASSDWDSSTDTQYF